Here is one T cell receptor beta chain with its context. This specimen comes from a study of blood T cell repertoires in COVID-19. The CDR3 contains 14 residues. CDR1 is MNHEY and CDR2 is SVGAGI in the germline V gene. V lost 2 bases and J 4 bases, leaving 9 bases between the germline ends. The authors' processing: From reference gene primer amplification, estimates of nucleated cell counts were derived. Measured with immunoSEQ multiplex PCR; TCRdb has only the in-frame clones, and not every one. V, J and clone size were drawn from that table, and D and trimming were deduced from the DNA. Of fewer than 150,000 clones listed, over 65% are singletons.

V is TRBV6-5 and J is TRBJ1-3; no reliable D call. The TCR sequence derives from a human donor with acute or convalescent COVID-19. The donor label of this sample is uncertain. Sequenced: peripheral blood. The CDR3 region is CASSYGQAGNTIYF. DNA for the CDR3: TGTGCCAGCAGTTACGGGCAGGCGGGAAACACCATATATTTT.